This T cell receptor (beta chain) was identified during a study of metastatic and nonmetastatic thyroid tumors. General study points: In both blood and tumor samples, TCR beta diversity was reported significantly higher for malignant than benign nodules.

TCRdb reanalyzed the PCR reads with MiXCR. The table has around 28,000 clones, about an eighth seen once. This CDR3 has 16 residues. V lost 4 bases to trimming and J lost 0 bases; unmatched junction nucleotides: 7. The germline V gene has CDR1 MNHNS and CDR2 SASEGT. Thyroid surgery took place with no prior treatment in any patient. For this clone: The antigen is not known.

This clonotype was sampled from a female donor with papillary thyroid cancer or a benign thyroid nodule (not recorded which). Some clones in this sample may be carry-over from other donors' samples. The chain has TRBV6-1 and TRBJ1-2; 8 bases are a match to TRBD1. Sample: blood. CDR3 region: CASSGWDRPANYGYTF. The DNA for the CDR3 is TGTGCCAGCAGTGGATGGGACAGGCCAGCTAACTATGGCTACACCTTC.